The clone carrying this TCR beta chain was found a few times. As yet, its antigen is unknown. This record belongs to a study of CD8+CD57+ T cells in acquired aplastic anemia. At the level of the study: Sorted CD4+ and CD8+ cells yielded around 3.2 ug of DNA on average.

Germline V gives CDR1 ENHRY, CDR2 SYGVKD. The ends lost 4 bases at V and 6 bases at J; junction bases unmatched: 9. The CDR3 has 15 amino acids. General study findings and limits: Patients and healthy controls showed no significant CD8+ Simpson's diversity difference.

Researchers used genomic DNA as the template to profile TCR beta VDJ and CDR3. TCRdb processed the reads anew with MiXCR; each CDR3 protein has one entry. The table shows some 190,000 distinct CDR3 sequences, with around 59% occurring only once. The rearrangement uses TRBV10-3 and TRBJ2-7; 10 positions agree with TRBD1. The sequencing sample was made of sorted CD4+, CD8+, or CD8+CD57+ T cells (not recorded which) from PBMCs. This TCR was recovered from a human donor in good health, serving as a control. This CDR3 is CAISGDRGRPSEQYF. For the CDR3, the DNA is TGTGCCATCAGTGGGGACAGGGGCCGTCCCTCCGAGCAGTACTTC.